These 5 T cell receptor beta chains share one sample of origin, sequenced in a study of blood T cell repertoires in COVID-19. The protocol was immunoSEQ multiplex PCR, while the TCRdb copy is restricted to in-frame clones and leaves out a portion. The sample includes 250,000 to 350,000 clones, roughly 84% of them seen just once. The sequenced sample was peripheral blood. These receptors all come from a human donor with COVID-19, enrolled during active disease. The donor label of this sample is uncertain.

This clone was seen a single time. The rearrangement joins TRBV6-5 to TRBJ1-6; 8 bases match TRBD1. Germline V gene lookup returns CDR1 MNHEY and CDR2 SVGAGI. The CDR3 is made up of 16 amino acids. The ends lost 4 bases at V and 7 bases at J; junction bases unmatched: 9. The CDR3 is CASSSWTGRRNSPLHF. CDR3 bases: TGTGCCAGCAGTTCCTGGACAGGGAGACGGAATTCACCCCTCCACTTT.

The gene calls are TRBV15 and TRBJ1-4, with 8 nucleotides matching TRBD1. V lost 0 bases to trimming and J lost 8 bases; unmatched junction nucleotides: 8. The CDR3 contains 16 residues. Germline CDR1 and CDR2: LNHNV and YYDKDF (reference sequence). The DNA for the CDR3 is TGTGCCACCAGCAGAGATCCGCAGGGGGCTCTGGAAAAACTGTTTTTT. This translates into CATSRDPQGALEKLFF.

The chain joins TRBV6-6 to TRBJ1-1; D ambiguous. CDR3 length: 11 amino acids. Between the trimmed V and J ends, which lost 7 bases and 7 bases, there was a span of 10 bases. CDR1 MNHNY and CDR2 SVGAGI come from the germline V gene (reference sequence). The CDR3 region has the DNA TGTGCCAGCACGCTTCGGTTTGAAGCTTTCTTT. It is translated as CASTLRFEAFF.

The rearrangement links TRBV3-1 (or the pseudogene TRBV3-2) to TRBJ2-7, with 7 bases lining up with TRBD1. J lost 6 bases, V lost 4 bases, and 9 bases had no gene match. CDR1 and CDR2 from the germline V gene are LGHDT and YNNKEL (reference sequence). CDR3 length equals 14 residues. CDR3 bases: TGTGCCAGCAGCCCTCGGGACAGAGGGGGCGAGCAGTACTTC. Its translation: CASSPRDRGGEQYF.

The chain employs TRBV5-1 and TRBJ2-7; the match to TRBD2 covers 8 bases. Germline assignment: CDR1 SGHRS and CDR2 YFSETQ. The V segment lost 6 bases and the J segment 3 bases; nucleotides outside the gene matches: 17. The CDR3 length is 17 residues. The CDR3 loop is CASTLWSSGSHIYEQYF. In DNA, the CDR3 is TGCGCCAGCACCCTATGGTCTAGCGGGTCCCATATCTACGAGCAGTACTTC.